This TCR beta chain was retrieved from a study of neurological immune-mediated disorders. The CDR3 spans 14 residues. The germline V gene encodes CDR1 SGHRS and CDR2 YFSETQ. V lost 1 base and J 0 bases, leaving 5 bases between the germline ends. Every sequencing run generated in excess of 180 million TCR-beta sequences. These sequences covered 15-18 subjects. TCRdb recomputed calls from the 5' RACE reads with MiXCR, one row per CDR3 protein. The sample records under 50,000 distinct CDR3 sequences, under 14% being singletons. This clonotype was detected ten times or more. Material: CD4+ T cells from blood. The chain has TRBV5-1 and TRBJ2-1, with D unresolved. The clonotype comes from a woman under 40 with HTLV-1-associated myelopathy (HAM/TSP). The CDR3 bases are TGCGCCAGCAGCTTGCACAGCTCCTACAATGAGCAGTTCTTC. It yields the protein CASSLHSSYNEQFF.